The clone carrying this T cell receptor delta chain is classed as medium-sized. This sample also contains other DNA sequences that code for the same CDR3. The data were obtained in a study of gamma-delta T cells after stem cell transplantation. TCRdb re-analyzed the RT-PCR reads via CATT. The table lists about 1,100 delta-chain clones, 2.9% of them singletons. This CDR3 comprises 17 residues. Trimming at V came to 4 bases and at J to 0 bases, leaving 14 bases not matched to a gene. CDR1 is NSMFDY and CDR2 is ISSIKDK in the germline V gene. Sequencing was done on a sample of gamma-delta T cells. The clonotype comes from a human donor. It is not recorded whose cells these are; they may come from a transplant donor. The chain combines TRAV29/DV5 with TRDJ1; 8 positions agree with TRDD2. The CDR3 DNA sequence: TGTGCAGCAGCCGGTCTTCCTACGACTGGGTACACCGATAAACTCATCTTT. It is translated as CAAAGLPTTGYTDKLIF.